Sequencing of this T cell receptor beta chain was carried out in a study of blood T cell repertoires in COVID-19. The age range of participants was about 18 to 89 years, with residence in under 25 US areas. Participants were placed into cohorts based on the clinical history they reported. Either two negative PCRs, clearance, or symptom resolution qualified Cohort 3 donors as recovered. Generated by immunoSEQ multiplex PCR, the TCRdb table keeps only in-frame clones and is missing some. Among more than 250,000 clones listed, 87% were seen once. J was trimmed by 4 bases and V by 7 bases; bases with no gene match: 12. The CDR3 is 16 residues long. Germline-derived CDR1 and CDR2 are MNHEY and SMNVEV (reference sequence).

The sequenced sample was PBMCs or T cells enriched from blood (not recorded which). The receptor was derived from a woman aged 40 to 50 who had recovered from COVID-19. The chain uses TRBV27 and TRBJ2-3, with 9 bases lining up with TRBD2. CDR3 sequence reads: CASIGRGLASADTQYF. As DNA, the CDR3 is TGTGCCAGCATAGGACGGGGACTAGCATCTGCAGATACGCAGTATTTT.